This paragraph covers one T cell receptor (beta chain) sequence. This clone has just a few counts. The antigen it recognizes is unknown. No much larger clone is present one base from it, and per-base qualities are unavailable. To sequence the TCRbeta CDR3 region, genomic DNA was isolated from the sorted cells. The immunoSEQ Assay was used for sequencing of TCRbeta CDR3 regions. The immuneACCESS repertoire file appears here via TCRdb, limited to in-frame rearrangements. These files lack a portion of the clones; in checked studies, under half of the deficit traces to unresolved V genes, and the cause of the others is not known. Recorded for this sample are just under 35,000 clones; approximately 90% of them occurred a single time. The ten largest account for 25% to 35% of the sample. Patients with a history of autoimmune disease or receiving systemic immunosuppression were excluded from the trial. In every dose cohort, peripheral blood was drawn for TCR sequencing at baseline, cycle 4 day 1, and cycle 7 day 1. The samples were taken from a phase I, first-in-human, multicenter, open-label dose-escalation trial of ivuxolimab. Adults with locally advanced or metastatic melanoma, renal cell, hepatocellular, or head and neck squamous cell carcinoma were enrolled in the trial. CD4+ and CD8+ T cells were sorted separately from peripheral blood before TCR sequencing.

These data originate in a study of OX40 agonist ivuxolimab in advanced cancers. For the study in its entirety: Ivuxolimab, which targeted the costimulatory receptor OX40 (CD134), was an agonistic, fully human IgG2 monoclonal antibody. The paper reports the monotherapy dose-escalation portion (N ≈ 50 patients) of the phase I ivuxolimab trial. Peripheral TCRbeta sequencing aimed to test whether ivuxolimab altered TCR sequence diversity and caused clonal T-cell expansion. Intravenous ivuxolimab was administered to patients every 2 weeks at six dose levels: 0.01, 0.1, 0.3, 1.5, 3 and 10 mg/kg. Of the roughly 54 dose-escalation patients, hepatocellular carcinoma was present in about 20, melanoma in approximately 15, renal cell carcinoma in 9 and head and neck cancer in 9. In the dose-escalation cohort, roughly 80% of patients were male, and the mean age was approximately 60 years, with a range of 23 to 79. Partial responses occurred in three dose-escalation patients: two with cutaneous melanoma and one with hepatocellular carcinoma. Prior anti-PD-1, anti-PD-L1 or anti-CTLA-4 therapy was permitted, and about 40% of dose-escalation patients had received checkpoint inhibitors.

General findings and caveats noted by the study authors: At doses of 0.1 to 3.0 mg/kg, clonal expansion of both CD4+ and CD8+ blood T cells was observed from baseline to week 6. In the 0.1-3.0 mg/kg groups, partial responders were among the patients with the lowest normalized peripheral clonal expansion, particularly in CD8+ T cells. Which antigens the clonally expanded peripheral T cells were specific for was not determined. Low levels of normalized T-cell clonal expansion were also seen in some patients who did not respond. After ivuxolimab, more expanded clones were found on average in CD8+ T cells than in CD4+ T cells.

This sample comprised CD4+ or CD8+ T cells sorted from blood, obtained in a trial of the OX40 agonist ivuxolimab. The TCR originated in an adult with an advanced solid tumor such as melanoma, head and neck, liver or kidney cancer.

The CDR3 amino acid sequence is: CASSFLGGRLAGEVDTQYF. Here is the DNA: TGTGCCAGCAGTTTCCTCGGGGGTCGACTAGCGGGAGAGGTAGATACGCAGTATTTT. This chain joins TRBV27 to TRBJ2-3, with 12 bases matching TRBD2. The CDR1 and CDR2 encoded by the germline V gene (reference sequence) are MNHEY and SMNVEV. V is cut back by 3 bases and J by 5 bases, with 15 bases in the junction unmatched. Its CDR3 holds 19 amino acids, cysteine through phenylalanine. Kept here is only the CDR3 DNA, which spans 57 bases and is read in frame from base 1.